This TCR beta chain was found in a study of T cell clonotyping in hematopoietic cell transplantation. Looking at the study overall: Pretransplant recipient samples were taken after cytoreduction. Notes on the study in general: Recipient TCR diversity dropped after transplant; expanded clonotypes rose from day 30 to 180.

This CDR3 has 15 amino acids. Germline trimming cut 4 bases from V and 5 bases from J; bases unmatched to any gene: 8. The germline gives CDR1 SGHRS, CDR2 YFSETQ. Time point in this sample: recipient sample about 28 days before transplant, after cytoreduction. Worth noting for this clone: Its antigen is still unknown.

Profiled with immunoSEQ multiplex PCR; TCRdb holds only in-frame clones, not every one. The data show roughly 1,800 clones, 85% to 95% seen once. This sequence joins TRBV5-1 and TRBJ1-4, with TRBD1 matching 7 bases. The origin of this receptor is a woman aged 45-59 years with acute myeloid leukemia. Some clones in this sample may be carry-over from other donors' samples. The sample was peripheral blood mononuclear cells, taken before stem cell transplant. The CDR3 here is CASSTGQVSNEKLFF. The CDR3 DNA reads TGCGCCAGCAGCACAGGACAGGTCTCCAATGAAAAACTGTTTTTT.